This is a list of T cell receptor beta chains from one sample in a study of blood T cell repertoires in COVID-19. Assay used: immunoSEQ multiplex PCR; TCRdb lists only in-frame clones, some missing. The sample lists more than 250,000 clones, about 86% occurring once. Sequencing was performed on peripheral blood. The receptors derive from a woman under 40 who had recovered from COVID-19. CDR3s include the opening cysteine and the closing phenylalanine or tryptophan. Each record gives: J gene, D gene, clone size, V gene, CDR3 DNA, CDR3 protein. D genes are given only for firm matches. Not every row has a clone size; where given, it reads once, few, many or a size class.

TRBJ1-2 | TRBD1 | once | TRBV5-4 | TGTGCCAGCAGCTTCACCTCAAGACAGGGAAGCTACACCTTC | CASSFTSRQGSYTF
TRBJ2-7 | . | . | TRBV24-1 | TGTGCCACCAGGGAGGCCGAGCAGTACTTC | CATREAEQYF
TRBJ2-1 | TRBD1 | few | TRBV13 | TGTGCCAGCAGCTCGGGGACAGGGTTTCTGTTCTTC | CASSSGTGFLFF
TRBJ2-5 | . | once | TRBV11-3 | TGTGCCAGCAGCTTGAAGGGGGAGACCCAGTACTTC | CASSLKGETQYF
TRBJ1-1 | . | few | TRBV28 | TGTGCCTCTCGGGAACAGATGAACACTGAAGCTTTCTTT | CASREQMNTEAFF
TRBJ2-2 | TRBD2 | many | TRBV5-4 | TGTGCCAGCAGCTTCCGCGGGGGAGCGAACACCGGGGAGCTGTTTTTT | CASSFRGGANTGELFF
TRBJ2-3 | . | . | TRBV5-1 | TGCGCCAGCAGGCGCACAGGGTCTAGCACAGATACGCAGTATTTT | CASRRTGSSTDTQYF
TRBJ2-7 | TRBD1 | . | TRBV6-2/TRBV6-3 | TGTGCCAGCAGCCGCCCCGGGACAGGGAGCTCCTACGAGCAGTACTTC | CASSRPGTGSSYEQYF
TRBJ2-2 | TRBD2 | once | TRBV9 | TGTGCCAGCAGCGTAGGGCCCAGCGGGGGGCCGAACACCGGGGAGCTGTTTTTT | CASSVGPSGGPNTGELFF
TRBJ2-7 | . | . | TRBV4-1 | TGCGCCAGCAGCCACGGCCGAGGCTACGAGCAGTACTTC | CASSHGRGYEQYF
TRBJ2-5 | TRBD2 | . | TRBV9 | TGTGCCAGCAGCGGACCACTAGCGGGAGGCGAGACCCAGTACTTC | CASSGPLAGGETQYF
TRBJ2-5 | TRBD1 | once | TRBV27 | TGTGCCAGCAGTTCTCGACAGGGTCAAGAGACCCAGTACTTC | CASSSRQGQETQYF
TRBJ2-7 | TRBD2 | . | TRBV29-1 | TGCCGCCCGGGGCTAGCGGGTGGATCACAGTACTTC | CRPGLAGGSQYF
TRBJ2-1 | . | . | TRBV2 | TGTGCCAGCAGTGAAGAGGAGCGTCCCTACAATGAGCAGTTCTTC | CASSEEERPYNEQFF
TRBJ2-2 | . | . | TRBV11-2 | TGTGCCAGCAGCTTAGTGGGGGGGCTCGGGAACACCGGGGAGCTGTTTTTT | CASSLVGGLGNTGELFF
TRBJ2-1 | TRBD2 | . | TRBV2 | TGTGCCAGCGCCCTAGATTTAGCGGGAGTATTCAATGAGCAGTTCTTC | CASALDLAGVFNEQFF
TRBJ2-2 | . | . | TRBV11-2 | TGTGCCAGCAGCCACTCTCGACCCGGAGCCCAGAGGACCGGGGAGCTGTTTTTT | CASSHSRPGAQRTGELFF
TRBJ1-2 | . | . | TRBV29-1 | TGCAGCGTTGGGGGCAGGGACTATGGCTACACCTTC | CSVGGRDYGYTF
TRBJ2-7 | TRBD1 | . | TRBV5-4 | TGTGCCAGCAGCGCTCCCGGGACAGGGGGATCCTACGAGCAGTACTTC | CASSAPGTGGSYEQYF
TRBJ1-3 | . | few | TRBV5-1 | TGCGCCAGCAGCTTGGAGGGAGGACGAAACACCATATATTTT | CASSLEGGRNTIYF
TRBJ1-1 | . | . | TRBV28 | TGTGCCAGCAGTCCAGGGCGAGTGAACACTGAAGCTTTCTTT | CASSPGRVNTEAFF
TRBJ2-5 | . | . | TRBV7-2 | TGTGCCAGCAGCTTAACGAGTTTGGTAGTGAAGCGATCGGATGCCCAGTACTTC | CASSLTSLVVKRSDAQYF
TRBJ2-2 | . | . | TRBV19 | TGTGCCAGTAGTCTAATACTACAGGGACCCGGGGAGCTGTTTTTT | CASSLILQGPGELFF
TRBJ2-7 | . | few | TRBV6-5 | TGTGCCAGCAGTTACTCTGCCGGGGGCTCCTACGAGCAGTACTTC | CASSYSAGGSYEQYF
TRBJ1-1 | . | . | TRBV7-9 | TGTGCCAGCAGCTTAGGCTCGGGAACTGAAGCTTTCTTT | CASSLGSGTEAFF
TRBJ1-1 | . | few | TRBV24-1 | TGTGCCACCAGTGACTCCCGACAGAACACTGAAGCTTTCTTT | CATSDSRQNTEAFF
TRBJ1-4 | TRBD1 | . | TRBV27 | TGTGCCAGCGGCGGTTTGCCCGGGACAGGAGGTGAAAAACTGTTTTTT | CASGGLPGTGGEKLFF
TRBJ2-2 | . | . | TRBV10-3 | TGTGCCATCAGTTTCCAGCTAGACACCGGGGAGCTGTTTTTT | CAISFQLDTGELFF
TRBJ2-3 | . | . | TRBV5-1 | TGCGCCAGCAGCTTGAATGCGGGCACAGATACGCAGTATTTT | CASSLNAGTDTQYF
TRBJ2-7 | . | once | TRBV19 | TGTGCCAGTAGCAGCAATAGCGCGTACGAGCAGTACTTC | CASSSNSAYEQYF
TRBJ2-7 | . | . | TRBV6-5 | TGTGCCAGCAGTTTAAACAGGGACTACGAGCAGTACTTC | CASSLNRDYEQYF
TRBJ2-2 | TRBD2 | . | TRBV24-1 | TGTGCCACTGGCAGACGGGGGGAGAACACCGGGGAGCTGTTTTTT | CATGRRGENTGELFF